The entry below describes one T cell receptor beta chain. This entry belongs to a study of T-cell reconstitution after alpha-beta-depleted transplantation in children. Unique molecular identifiers were incorporated into the prepared TCRbeta library. MiXCR, run by TCRdb on the PCR reads, gives a single entry per CDR3 protein. The table records about 610,000 distinct CDR3 sequences, roughly 30% of them present only once. V was trimmed by 0 bases and J by 2 bases, leaving 14 bases between them. Germline V lookup: CDR1 DFQATT, CDR2 SNEGSKA (reference sequence). The CDR3 extends over 16 amino acids. Material: PBMCs, obtained before TCRalphabeta/CD19-depleted stem cell transplant. V gene TRBV20-1 combines with J gene TRBJ2-1; D possibly corresponds to TRBD1 (6 bases). The TCR originated in a boy in the first two years of life with Wiskott-Aldrich syndrome, due to receive a stem cell transplant. Written as DNA, the CDR3 is TGCAGTGCTAGAGATCCCGGCACAGGGACCTACAATGAGCAGTTCTTC. Residues: CSARDPGTGTYNEQFF.